The 21 T cell receptor beta chains below come from one sample, sequenced in a study of blood T cell repertoires in COVID-19. The data were produced by immunoSEQ multiplex PCR, yet TCRdb's version contains in-frame clones alone and is incomplete. Among about 140,000 clones listed, 76% were seen once. What was sequenced was peripheral blood. The receptor source for this set is a woman aged 80 or over with active or convalescent COVID-19.

The J gene is TRBJ1-1, the V gene TRBV28; possibly TRBD1 for D (6 bases). Germline V gene sequence: CDR1 MDHEN, CDR2 SYDVKM. Between the trimmed V and J ends, which lost 8 bases and 2 bases, there was a span of 15 bases. The CDR3 length is 14 residues. The DNA for the CDR3 is TGTGCCAGCCACAGGGCCGGGACAAACACTGAAGCTTTCTTT. It yields the protein CASHRAGTNTEAFF.

The chain joins TRBV19 to TRBJ1-2; TRBD1 matches at 7 bases. Germline CDR1 is LNHDA and CDR2 is SQIVND (reference sequence). This CDR3 has 13 amino acids. Unmatched junction bases numbered 6, after V lost 7 bases and J lost 4 bases. The CDR3 region is CASNKGQPYGYTF. Here the CDR3 DNA reads TGTGCCAGTAATAAGGGACAGCCCTATGGCTACACCTTC.

This sequence joins TRBV7-9 and TRBJ2-1, with a tentative D call TRBD2 (5 bases). Trimming shortened V by 4 bases and J by 5 bases, and 15 bases separated the two germline ends. Germline values: CDR1 SEHNR, CDR2 FQNEAQ (reference sequence). There are 15 residues in the CDR3. This CDR3 reads CASSSPSGEDNEQFF. The CDR3 region has the DNA TGTGCCAGCAGCTCCCCGTCCGGGGAAGACAATGAGCAGTTCTTC.

This chain links TRBV18 with TRBJ2-7, with a tentative D call TRBD1 (6 bases). Per germline, CDR1 KGHSH and CDR2 LQKENI. Trimming shortened V by 5 bases and J by 0 bases, and 8 bases separated the two germline ends. The CDR3 runs 13 residues. CDR3 sequence reads: CASSRTVSYEQYF. CDR3 coding DNA: TGTGCCAGCTCAAGGACAGTCTCCTACGAGCAGTACTTC. Full variable domain (rest looked up from reference TRBV18 and TRBJ2-7): NAGVMQNPRHLVRRRGQEARLRCSPMKGHSHVYWYRQLPEEGLKFMVYLQKENIIDESGMPKERFSAEFPKEGPSILRIQQVVRGDSAAYFCASSRTVSYEQYFGPGTRLTVT.

The chain is built from TRBV5-6 and TRBJ1-4; D gene uncertain. Germline CDR1 reads SGHDT; CDR2 reads YYEEEE. Trimming removed 0 bases from V and 8 bases from J, with 8 bases in between. CDR3 length equals 13 residues. The DNA for the CDR3 is TGTGCCAGCAGCTTGGCGCGTACCGAAAAACTGTTTTTT. It codes for CASSLARTEKLFF.

The genes are TRBV20-1 and TRBJ2-2, with D perhaps matching TRBD2 (7 bases). V was shortened by 3 bases and J by 3 bases, with 14 bases between the two germline ends. The V gene's germline CDR1 is DFQATT and CDR2 SNEGSKA (reference sequence). CDR3 length: 15 residues. This CDR3 reads CSASRGADHTGELFF. The CDR3 coding sequence is TGCAGTGCTAGTCGGGGGGCCGACCACACCGGGGAGCTGTTTTTT.

This clone was recorded once. J is TRBJ1-6 and V is TRBV18; D gene ambiguous. V was cut by 5 bases and J by 4 bases, with 9 bases left in between. This CDR3 contains 14 residues. Germline lookup yields CDR1 KGHSH and CDR2 LQKENI. The CDR3 reads CASSSGGYNSPLHF. The CDR3 DNA reads TGTGCCAGCTCATCTGGAGGATATAATTCACCCCTCCACTTT.

The V gene is TRBV11-2, the J gene TRBJ2-7, with 7 bases aligning to TRBD1. Germline V gives CDR1 SGHAT, CDR2 FQNNGV. Trimming removed 4 bases from V and 6 bases from J; junction bases left unmatched: 9. The CDR3 spans 14 residues. The CDR3 sequence is CASSSTGVIGEQYF. The DNA of the CDR3 is TGTGCCAGCAGCTCAACAGGGGTTATCGGCGAGCAGTACTTC.

The rearrangement uses TRBV18 and TRBJ2-1; TRBD2 matches 10 bases. Per the germline V gene, CDR1 is KGHSH and CDR2 is LQKENI. V was clipped by 3 bases and J by 5 bases; unmatched bases: 7. This CDR3 is 16 amino acids long. The CDR3 coding sequence is TGTGCCAGCTCACCGTCGTTAGCGGGGGGCCACAATGAGCAGTTCTTC. It is translated as CASSPSLAGGHNEQFF. The whole variable domain, remainder taken from reference TRBV18 and TRBJ2-1, is NAGVMQNPRHLVRRRGQEARLRCSPMKGHSHVYWYRQLPEEGLKFMVYLQKENIIDESGMPKERFSAEFPKEGPSILRIQQVVRGDSAAYFCASSPSLAGGHNEQFFGPGTRLTVL.

This chain joins TRBV28 and TRBJ1-1, with D possibly TRBD1 on 5 matching bases. The CDR3 is 13 amino acids. Germline V lookup: CDR1 MDHEN, CDR2 SYDVKM. V was trimmed by 6 bases and J by 3 bases, leaving 11 bases between them. CDR3 in DNA: TGTGCCAGCAGGATCGACAGATACACTGAAGCTTTCTTT. Encoded protein: CASRIDRYTEAFF.

This clone occurred a few times. V and J are TRBV6-5 and TRBJ1-5; the match to TRBD1 covers 7 bases. From germline, CDR1 is MNHEY and CDR2 SVGAGI. The CDR3 spans 15 residues. V dropped 5 bases and J dropped 6; count of bases not matched to a gene: 10. In DNA form, the CDR3 reads TGTGCCAGCAGTCGGACAGGCTTCACGAGTCAGCCCCAGCATTTT. Translating gives CASSRTGFTSQPQHF.

CDR3 sequence: CSALPWPQHF. CDR3 in DNA: TGCAGTGCTCTCCCTTGGCCCCAGCATTTT. V gene TRBV20-1 combines with J gene TRBJ1-5; no reliable D call. The ends were cut back, 5 bases at V and 9 bases at J, with 8 bases in the middle. Germline CDR1 and CDR2: DFQATT and SNEGSKA (reference sequence). CDR3 length equals 10 residues.

The CDR3 nucleotides are TGTGCCATCAGGACAGGGACCACTGAAGCTTTCTTT. This gives the protein CAIRTGTTEAFF. This chain links TRBV10-3 with TRBJ1-1, with 7 positions matching TRBD1. Looked up from germline, CDR1 is ENHRY and CDR2 is SYGVKD. The CDR3 loop spans 12 amino acids. After removal of 6 bases from V and 4 bases from J, the junction contained 2 bases not matched to a gene.

The chain is built from TRBV13 and TRBJ2-3, with 9 bases identical to TRBD1. Germline V CDR1 and CDR2: PRHDT, FYEKMQ (reference sequence). The trim removed 9 bases at V and 6 bases at J, leaving 7 bases unmatched. This CDR3 has 13 amino acids. Here the CDR3 reads CASQQGARDTQYF. The DNA of the CDR3 is TGTGCCAGTCAACAGGGGGCTAGGGATACGCAGTATTTT.

The chain links TRBV30 to TRBJ1-5; D not certain. The CDR3 has 14 residues. Germline loops: CDR1 GTSNPN, CDR2 SVGIG (reference sequence). V was pared by 0 bases and J by 3 bases, with 9 bases between. For the CDR3, the DNA is TGTGCCTGGAGTGTGAGTCTCGTCAATCAGCCCCAGCATTTT. It yields the protein CAWSVSLVNQPQHF.

This chain uses TRBV5-6 with TRBJ2-7; 8 bases align to TRBD1. The ends lost 6 bases at V and 5 bases at J; junction bases unmatched: 10. CDR3 length: 14 amino acids. The germline V gene encodes CDR1 SGHDT and CDR2 YYEEEE. CDR3 sequence: CASNPLDRGHEQYF. The CDR3 nucleotides are TGTGCCAGCAACCCCCTAGACAGGGGACACGAGCAGTACTTC. Using reference TRBV5-6 and TRBJ2-7 for the parts outside the CDR3, the full variable domain is DAGVTQSPTHLIKTRGQQVTLRCSPKSGHDTVSWYQQALGQGPQFIFQYYEEEERQRGNFPDRFSGHQFPNYSSELNVNALLLGDSALYLCASNPLDRGHEQYFGPGTRLTVT.

This rearrangement joins TRBV5-4 to TRBJ2-2; the match to TRBD1 covers 7 bases. The J segment lost 5 bases and the V segment lost 5 bases, leaving 3 bases of the junction unmatched. Germline assignment: CDR1 SGHNT and CDR2 YYREEE (reference sequence). This CDR3 is built from 13 residues. The CDR3 is CASRWDRTGELFF. The CDR3 bases are TGTGCCAGCAGGTGGGACAGAACCGGGGAGCTGTTTTTT. The full variable domain, rest sourced from reference TRBV5-4 and TRBJ2-2, is ETGVTQSPTHLIKTRGQQVTLRCSSQSGHNTVSWYQQALGQGPQFIFQYYREEENGRGNFPPRFSGLQFPNYSSELNVNALELDDSALYLCASRWDRTGELFFGEGSRLTVL.

V gene TRBV30 combines with J gene TRBJ1-2; weak D call: TRBD1 (5 bases). Germline CDR1 reads GTSNPN; CDR2 reads SVGIG (reference sequence). Trimming pared 2 bases from V and 8 bases from J, leaving 12 bases between. There are 12 residues in the CDR3. The CDR3 DNA reads TGTGCCTGGAGTCCCCAGGGATACGGCTACACCTTC. As protein: CAWSPQGYGYTF.

The V gene is TRBV12-2, the J gene TRBJ1-4; TRBD1 reflects the table's D call only, with no check against the DNA. TRBV12-2 is recorded as a pseudogene. The CDR3 length is 18 residues. The CDR3 coding sequence is TGTGCAAGTCGCCCACAACCGGGACAGGGAATCGTCTTTGAAAAACTGTTTTTT. This sequence encodes CASRPQPGQGIVFEKLFF.

The J gene is TRBJ1-2, the V gene TRBV4-1; D ambiguous. V lost 5 bases to trimming and J lost 3 bases, with 4 bases between them. The CDR3 is made up of 11 amino acids. Germline CDR1 is MGHRA and CDR2 is YSYEKL. The CDR3 sequence: CASSSYYGYTF. In DNA form, the CDR3 reads TGCGCCAGCAGCTCCTACTATGGCTACACCTTC.

V is TRBV4-1 and J is TRBJ2-3, with 10 positions matching TRBD2. Germline CDR1 reads MGHRA; CDR2 reads YSYEKL. V was pared by 0 bases and J by 4 bases, with 7 bases of the junction left unmatched. CDR3 length equals 17 residues. CDR3 in DNA: TGCGCCAGCAGCCAAGAAAGCAGCGGGGGGGCCGCAGATACGCAGTATTTT. Its protein product is CASSQESSGGAADTQYF.